This T cell receptor (beta chain) is from a study of cytomegalovirus exposure and HLA in healthy donors (dated by TCRdb to the late 2010s). About the study as a whole: According to an earlier analysis of several hundred of the donors, 200 million or so T cells yielded 90 million to 140 million unique TCR beta sequences and 276 Gb of sequence data. A separate validation cohort of roughly 120 different subjects was used in addition to the approximately 640-subject first cohort. An earlier analysis of some 500 of the donors applied high-throughput TCR beta sequencing to assess whether each TCR beta V gene segment acted as functional or pseudogenic. The study profiled the T cell repertoires of approximately 700 subjects by immunosequencing and related them to cytomegalovirus serostatus. Typing coverage differed by locus: A, B, C, DRB1 and DQB1 were typed in roughly 620-640 donors, DQA1 in about 510, DPA1 in 600 to 610, and DPB1 in 450 to 490. All discovery cohort repertoires had been generated on a single sequencing platform. In the later analysis, no new phenotypic data were used to find candidate immune exposures; instead, reliance was placed on TCR beta sequences and their occurrence across donors. Of the roughly 400 genotyped donors, 65% to 90% fell in the genetic ancestry cluster associated with self-reported Caucasian donors. Roughly five DR-DQ haplotypes were treated as single units for association and clustering because of strong linkage in the cohort. Donor age, sex, ethnicity and CMV serostatus were compiled alongside the repertoire data. A later genetic analysis took genome-wide SNP genotypes for about three fifths of the 666 donors and used that subset as a discovery cohort. Across about 370 genotyped donors of the cohort, an average of approximately 200,000 unique TCR beta nucleotide sequences per donor were sequenced, and roughly 20% of those sequences were non-productive. A later analysis re-analyzed previously published TCR beta repertoires from 650 to 800 donors and added high-resolution HLA genotyping to study TCR occurrence patterns. The study aimed to test whether cataloging public T cell receptors could reveal signatures of past pathogen exposure. High-throughput TCR immunosequencing, statistical association of individual TCRs with disease status, and machine learning were combined to predict cytomegalovirus infection status. Both class I and class II loci were covered by HLA typing, at four-digit resolution. Approximately 310 gigabases of sequencing data and approximately 91 million unique TCR sequences made up an early release that covered several hundred HLA-typed donors.

For this clone: Its antigen is still unknown. No qualities accompany the bases; no much larger clone lies one base away.

In total, approximately 610 healthy bone marrow donors made up the cohort. All cohort members were sampled while nominally healthy, although unrecorded immune exposures were likely present. The donor tested CMV seronegative, placing the donor among the 352 seronegative members of the cohort. A peripheral blood sample was collected from each donor, and TCR beta sequencing was performed on peripheral blood mononuclear cells. Genomic DNA extraction from the blood cell samples was performed with the Qiagen DNeasy Blood Extraction Kit. Libraries were constructed by the immunoSEQ multiplex PCR assay. The multiplex PCR relied on a mix of 60 forward primers for TCR Vbeta segments and 13 reverse primers for TCR Jbeta segments. Amplification of the CDR3 region of rearranged TCR beta genes was performed with a multiplex PCR assay on genomic DNA. Amplified TCR beta libraries were sequenced as 87-base-pair reads on the Illumina HiSeq System. Regarding the original processing steps: A later analysis tallied around 82 million unique TCR beta chains across the approximately 670 repertoires, and some 12 million of those chains were shared by two or more donors. Raw reads were error-corrected and collapsed into unique sequences with a nearest-neighbor algorithm that merged closely related sequences to remove PCR and sequencing errors. Alignment of CDR3 sequences to IMGT reference sequences was used to assign V, D and J gene segments. For a sequence to be retained, at least a six-nucleotide match to both a V gene segment and a J gene segment was required. Rearrangements were classified as productive when the CDR3 lacked stop codons and remained in frame with V and J, and all other rearrangements were classified as non-productive. Following IMGT convention, CDR3 was defined as the stretch from the second conserved V-encoded cysteine up to the conserved J-encoded phenylalanine. The earlier analysis of 500 to 600 of the donors excluded sequences that lacked an unambiguous match to a single V gene segment. An earlier analysis of fewer than 750 of the donors called V segments functional above 56.7% productive rearrangements and segregating when the between-donor standard deviation exceeded 5%. A statistical classification framework was built for diagnosing cytomegalovirus status from the catalog of TCR beta chain sequences. A later analysis assigned V and J genes by comparing TCR nucleotide sequences with IMGT/GENE-DB human TR gene sequences. Using the TCRdist pipeline, a later analysis assigned CDR3 sequences along with most-parsimonious VDJ recombination scenarios. A later analysis defined each TCR beta chain by its CDR3 amino acid sequence plus V-gene family, and excluded reads lacking a unique V-gene family. A later analysis removed roughly 590 highly shared, low-generation-probability nucleotide sequences to deal with suspected cross-contamination and a sequencing artifact. A later analysis calculated a clonal expansion index for each public chain from normalized within-repertoire ranks of inferred template counts. In a later analysis, generation probabilities were computed with a VDJ recombination model fitted to out-of-frame rearrangements, and the resulting probabilities were checked against IGoR. In a later analysis, hypergeometric tests were used to score TCR-TCR, TCR-HLA and TCR-CMV co-occurrence, with a repertoire-size bias correction applied to TCR pairs. In a later analysis, false discovery rates were estimated by permuting HLA or CMV assignments 20 times. In a later analysis, co-occurring TCRs were grouped using DBSCAN, and TCRdist sequence similarity was added for clustering within HLA-allele-positive subsets. Co-occurrence clustering excluded repertoires with fewer than 30,000 or more than 120,000 public chains, plus five with anomalous nucleotide sharing. As stored in TCRdb, this immuneACCESS dataset retains in-frame rearrangements with V and J assigned. A fraction of the clones does not appear; measured against another copy, unresolved V genes explain less than half of the discrepancy, and the remainder lacks a known reason. Clone size and V and J calls were adopted from that table, with D and trimming inferred from the DNA. The sample table contains fewer than 250,000 clones; only one count was recorded for about 80% of them. Approximately 0.6% of the sample comes from the top ten.

According to the germline V gene (reference sequence), CDR1 reads LNHDA and CDR2 reads SQIVND. V is trimmed back by 1 base and J by 4 bases, and the junction contains 3 bases that no gene match accounts for. The CDR3 measures 14 amino acids from cysteine to phenylalanine. Only CDR3 DNA is held: 42 bases, read in frame from base 1. The investigation overall reported the following: Several of the top co-occurrence clusters appeared to be linked to parvovirus B19, influenza, CMV and Epstein-Barr virus, according to a later analysis. In a later genetic analysis, a missense DCLRE1C variant was associated with V-gene and J-gene trimming of TCR beta chains, and the association was replicated in an independent cohort. In vitro tests confirmed that a few of the cytomegalovirus-associated TCR beta chains recognize cytomegalovirus antigens. In a later analysis, HLA-associated TCR beta chains were found to be more clonally expanded and to have lower generation probabilities than equally common non-associated chains. Because HLA typing was missing for some donors at each locus, association tests included only the typed subset. Some IMGT-functional V segments, including TRBV6-2 and TRBV6-3, could not be distinguished by the 87-base-pair reads and were therefore excluded. This cohort had only TCR beta chains sequenced, and the lack of alpha or paired-chain data limited which features could be detected. Compared with the approximately 700-donor mean, donors in an Asian-associated ancestry cluster had fewer N-insertions in productive TCRs, according to a later genetic analysis. When HLA alleles, especially DR and DQ, strongly co-occurred, TCR associations were difficult to assign to individual alleles. In a later analysis, 15,000 to 20,000 TCR beta sequences were associated with specific HLA alleles at a false discovery rate of 0.05. For the cohort, immune exposure information was limited to CMV serostatus. Across donors, most TCR sequences were observed very rarely, whereas some public TCRs were present in many individuals. A further reported finding was that TCR beta sequences accurately predicted the HLA-A and HLA-B alleles for most subjects in the first cohort. Most CMV-associated TCR beta chains appeared to be HLA-restricted in a later analysis, and the HLA associations seemed to be driven largely by CMV exposure. An earlier analysis of around 500 of the donors showed that most TCR beta V segments appeared in productive rearrangements either about 87% or about 30% of the time, which broadly matched IMGT annotations. Over 15 rarely observed V segments, including chromosome 9 orphons, were excluded from the earlier analysis of several hundred of the donors because counts were too low. In a later analysis, the rate of TCR association differed among HLA loci, with DRB1 alleles having the most associated TCRs and HLA-C alleles having the fewest. It was suggested by the authors that the approach could potentially be generalized to other disease states and immunological phenotypes. Cytomegalovirus status was reported to be diagnosed by the classifier with high specificity and sensitivity in both the original and validation cohorts. The study gave a list of 150 to 200 TCR beta chains associated with cytomegalovirus. The presence/absence analyses assumed that sequencing depth was roughly uniform across donors, and that assumption may not be true. A cluster of highly shared sequence variants was judged likely to represent a technical artifact of the sequencing pipeline. Linkage disequilibrium might explain the correlated functional status among segregating V segments, but an unknown experimental factor could not be excluded.

The chain employs TRBV19 and TRBJ1-2, and 7 bases in between align with TRBD1. The TCR was taken from a man aged 18-30 years in good health and CMV-seronegative. The sample taken for sequencing was PBMCs. The nucleotides are TGTGCCAGTAGTATAGCTGAGGGGGCCTATGGCTACACCTTC. Its translation is CASSIAEGAYGYTF.